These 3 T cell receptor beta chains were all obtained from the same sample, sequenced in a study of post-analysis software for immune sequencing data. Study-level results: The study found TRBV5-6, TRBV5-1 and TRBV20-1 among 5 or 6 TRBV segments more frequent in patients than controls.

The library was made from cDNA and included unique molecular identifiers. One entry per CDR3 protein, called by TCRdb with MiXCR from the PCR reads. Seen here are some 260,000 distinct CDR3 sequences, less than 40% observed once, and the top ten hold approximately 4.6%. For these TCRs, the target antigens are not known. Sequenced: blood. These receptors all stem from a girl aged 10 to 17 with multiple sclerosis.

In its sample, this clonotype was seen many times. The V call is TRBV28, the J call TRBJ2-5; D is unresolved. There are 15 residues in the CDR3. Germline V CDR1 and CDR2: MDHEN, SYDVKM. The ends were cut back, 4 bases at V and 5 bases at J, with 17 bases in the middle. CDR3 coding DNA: TGTGCCAGCAGTTCCAACCCTCCCAGGTCGGAGACCCAGTACTTC. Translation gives CASSSNPPRSETQYF.

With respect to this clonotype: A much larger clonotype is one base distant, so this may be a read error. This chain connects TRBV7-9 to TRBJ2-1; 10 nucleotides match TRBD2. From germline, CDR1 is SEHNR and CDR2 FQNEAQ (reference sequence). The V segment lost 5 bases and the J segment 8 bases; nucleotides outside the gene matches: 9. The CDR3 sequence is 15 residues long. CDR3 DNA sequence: TGTGCCAGCAGCCTGGGAGCGGGAGGGTACGATGAGCAGTTCTTC. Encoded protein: CASSLGAGGYDEQFF.

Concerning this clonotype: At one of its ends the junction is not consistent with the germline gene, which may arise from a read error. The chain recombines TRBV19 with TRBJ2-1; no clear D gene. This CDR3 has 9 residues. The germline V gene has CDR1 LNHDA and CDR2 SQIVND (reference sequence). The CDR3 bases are TGTGCCAGTTTAAATGAGCGGTTCTTC. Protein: CASLNERFF.